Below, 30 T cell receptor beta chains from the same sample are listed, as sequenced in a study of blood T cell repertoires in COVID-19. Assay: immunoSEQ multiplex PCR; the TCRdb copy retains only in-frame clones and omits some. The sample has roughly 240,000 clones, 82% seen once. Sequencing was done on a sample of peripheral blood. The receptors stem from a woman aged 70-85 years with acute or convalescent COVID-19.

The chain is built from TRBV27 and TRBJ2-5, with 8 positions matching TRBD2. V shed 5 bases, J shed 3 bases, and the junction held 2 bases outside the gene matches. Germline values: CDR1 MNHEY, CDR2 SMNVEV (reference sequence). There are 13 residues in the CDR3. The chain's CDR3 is CASSKAGEETQYF. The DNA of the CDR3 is TGTGCCAGCAGTAAAGCGGGGGAAGAGACCCAGTACTTC.

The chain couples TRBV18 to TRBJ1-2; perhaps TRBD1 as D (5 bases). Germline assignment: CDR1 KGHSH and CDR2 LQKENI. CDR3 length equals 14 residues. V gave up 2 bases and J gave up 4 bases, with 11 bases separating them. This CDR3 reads CASSPGTGPYGYTF. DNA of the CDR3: TGTGCCAGCTCACCAGGAACAGGTCCCTATGGCTACACCTTC.

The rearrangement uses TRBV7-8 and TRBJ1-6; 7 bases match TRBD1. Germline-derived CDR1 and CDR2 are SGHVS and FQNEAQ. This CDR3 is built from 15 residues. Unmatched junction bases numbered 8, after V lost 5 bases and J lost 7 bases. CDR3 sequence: CASSIRDRGNSPLHF. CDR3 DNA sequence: TGTGCCAGCAGCATCCGGGACAGAGGAAATTCACCCCTCCACTTT.

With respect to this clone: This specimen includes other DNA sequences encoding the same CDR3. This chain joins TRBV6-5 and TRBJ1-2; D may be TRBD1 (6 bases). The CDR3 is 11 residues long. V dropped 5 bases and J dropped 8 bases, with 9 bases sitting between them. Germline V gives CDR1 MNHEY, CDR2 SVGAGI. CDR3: CASSTGSGYTF. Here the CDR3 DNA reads TGTGCCAGCAGTACAGGGAGCGGCTACACCTTC.

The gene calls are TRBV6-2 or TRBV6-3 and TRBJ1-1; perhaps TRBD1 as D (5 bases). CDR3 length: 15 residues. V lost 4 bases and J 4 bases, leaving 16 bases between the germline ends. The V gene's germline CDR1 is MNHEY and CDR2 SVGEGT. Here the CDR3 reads CASSSWGEPSTEAFF. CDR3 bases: TGTGCCAGCAGTTCCTGGGGGGAGCCGAGCACTGAAGCTTTCTTT.

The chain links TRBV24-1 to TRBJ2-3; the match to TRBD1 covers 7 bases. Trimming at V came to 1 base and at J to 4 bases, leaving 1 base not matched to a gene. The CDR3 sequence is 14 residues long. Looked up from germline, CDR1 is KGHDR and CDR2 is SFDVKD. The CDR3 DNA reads TGTGCCACCAGTGATTTCCAGGGGGCAGATACGCAGTATTTT. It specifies CATSDFQGADTQYF.

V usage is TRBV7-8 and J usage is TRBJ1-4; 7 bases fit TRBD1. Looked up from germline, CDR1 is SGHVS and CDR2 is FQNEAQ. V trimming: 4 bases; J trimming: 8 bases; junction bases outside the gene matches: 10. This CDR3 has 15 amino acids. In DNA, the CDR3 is TGTGCCAGCAGCTCGCGACAGGGAGAAGGGGAAAAACTGTTTTTT. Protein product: CASSSRQGEGEKLFF.

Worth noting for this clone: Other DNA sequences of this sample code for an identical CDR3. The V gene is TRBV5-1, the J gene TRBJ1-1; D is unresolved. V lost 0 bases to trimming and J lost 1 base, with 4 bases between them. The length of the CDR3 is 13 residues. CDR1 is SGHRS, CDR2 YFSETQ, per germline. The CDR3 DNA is TGCGCCAGCAGCTTGGCCAGGAACACTGAAGCTTTCTTT. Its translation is CASSLARNTEAFF.

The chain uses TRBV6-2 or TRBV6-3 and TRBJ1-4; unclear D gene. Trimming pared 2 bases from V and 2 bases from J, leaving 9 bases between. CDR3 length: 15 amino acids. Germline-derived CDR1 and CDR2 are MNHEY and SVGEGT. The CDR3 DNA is TGTGCCAGCAGTTACGACGGGTCGACTAATGAAAAACTGTTTTTT. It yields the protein CASSYDGSTNEKLFF.

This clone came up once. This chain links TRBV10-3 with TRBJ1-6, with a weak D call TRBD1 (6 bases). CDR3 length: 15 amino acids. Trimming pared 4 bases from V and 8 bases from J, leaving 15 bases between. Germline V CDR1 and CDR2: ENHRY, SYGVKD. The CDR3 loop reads CAISGKEGGDSPLHF. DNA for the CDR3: TGTGCCATCAGTGGGAAAGAAGGGGGAGATTCACCCCTCCACTTT.

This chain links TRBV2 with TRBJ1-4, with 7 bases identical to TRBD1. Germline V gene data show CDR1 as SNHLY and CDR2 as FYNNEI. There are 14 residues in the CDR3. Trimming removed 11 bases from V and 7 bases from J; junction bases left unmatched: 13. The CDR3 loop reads CAGAYGQDAEKLFF. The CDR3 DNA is TGTGCCGGAGCCTACGGACAGGATGCTGAAAAACTGTTTTTT.

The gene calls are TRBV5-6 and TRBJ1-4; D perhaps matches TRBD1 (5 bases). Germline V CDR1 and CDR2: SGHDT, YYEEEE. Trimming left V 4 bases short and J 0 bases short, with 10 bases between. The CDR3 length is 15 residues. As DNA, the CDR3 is TGTGCCAGCAGCCTCCAGGGTCCAACTAATGAAAAACTGTTTTTT. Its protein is CASSLQGPTNEKLFF.

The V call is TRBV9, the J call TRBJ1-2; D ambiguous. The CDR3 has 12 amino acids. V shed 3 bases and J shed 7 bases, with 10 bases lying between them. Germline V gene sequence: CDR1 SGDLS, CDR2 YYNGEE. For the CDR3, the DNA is TGTGCCAGCAGCGCCTCAGGATCTGGCTACACCTTC. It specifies CASSASGSGYTF.

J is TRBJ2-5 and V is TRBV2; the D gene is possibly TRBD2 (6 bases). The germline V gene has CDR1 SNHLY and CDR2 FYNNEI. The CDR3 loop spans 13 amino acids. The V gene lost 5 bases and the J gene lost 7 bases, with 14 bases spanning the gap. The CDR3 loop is CASSRDLGGTQYF. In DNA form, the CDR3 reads TGTGCCAGCAGTAGGGACCTGGGGGGGACCCAGTACTTC.

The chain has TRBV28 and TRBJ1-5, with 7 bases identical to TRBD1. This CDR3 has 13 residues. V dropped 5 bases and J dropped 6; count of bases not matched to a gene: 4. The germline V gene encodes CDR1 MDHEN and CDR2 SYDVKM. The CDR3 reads CASSRQGGQPQHF. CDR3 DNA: TGTGCCAGCAGTCGCCAGGGGGGTCAGCCCCAGCATTTT.

The CDR3 DNA sequence: TGCAGCGTTGAAGATGGTTTTAACAGGGGGCGCAAGGGGGGCTACACCTTC. Protein: CSVEDGFNRGRKGGYTF. The V call is TRBV29-1, the J call TRBJ1-2; 9 bases match TRBD1. Unmatched junction bases numbered 16, after V lost 0 bases and J lost 8 bases. The CDR3 consists of 17 residues. From germline, CDR1 is SQVTM and CDR2 ANQGSEA.

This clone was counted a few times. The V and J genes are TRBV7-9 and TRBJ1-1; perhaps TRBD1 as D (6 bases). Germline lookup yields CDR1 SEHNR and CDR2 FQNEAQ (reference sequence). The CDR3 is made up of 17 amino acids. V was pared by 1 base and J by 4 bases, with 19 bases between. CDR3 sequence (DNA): TGTGCCAGCAGCTTAGGGGGTGTAGGGGGATTAGTCACTGAAGCTTTCTTT. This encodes CASSLGGVGGLVTEAFF.

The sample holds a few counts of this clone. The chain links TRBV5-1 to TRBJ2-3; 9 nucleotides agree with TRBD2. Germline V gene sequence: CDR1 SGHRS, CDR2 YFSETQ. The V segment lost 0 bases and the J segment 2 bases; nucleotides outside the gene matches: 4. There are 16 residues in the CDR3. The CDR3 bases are TGCGCCAGCAGCTTGGCTCGCGGGGGGGCCACAGATACGCAGTATTTT. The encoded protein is CASSLARGGATDTQYF.

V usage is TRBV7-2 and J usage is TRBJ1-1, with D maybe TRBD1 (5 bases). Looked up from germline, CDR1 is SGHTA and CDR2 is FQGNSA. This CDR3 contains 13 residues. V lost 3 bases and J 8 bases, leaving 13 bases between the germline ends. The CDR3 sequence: CASSFLNRPEAFF. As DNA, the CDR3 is TGTGCCAGCAGCTTTCTGAACAGGCCCGAAGCTTTCTTT.

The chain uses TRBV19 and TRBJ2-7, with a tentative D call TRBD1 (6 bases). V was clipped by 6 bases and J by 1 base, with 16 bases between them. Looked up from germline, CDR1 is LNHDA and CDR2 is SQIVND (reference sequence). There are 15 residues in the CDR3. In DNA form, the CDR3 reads TGTGCCAGTAGCACTCAGACAGGAGGATCCTACGAGCAGTACTTC. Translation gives CASSTQTGGSYEQYF. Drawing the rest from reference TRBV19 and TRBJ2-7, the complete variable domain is DGGITQSPKYLFRKEGQNVTLSCEQNLNHDAMYWYRQDPGQGLRLIYYSQIVNDFQKGDIAEGYSVSREKKESFPLTVTSAQKNPTAFYLCASSTQTGGSYEQYFGPGTRLTVT.

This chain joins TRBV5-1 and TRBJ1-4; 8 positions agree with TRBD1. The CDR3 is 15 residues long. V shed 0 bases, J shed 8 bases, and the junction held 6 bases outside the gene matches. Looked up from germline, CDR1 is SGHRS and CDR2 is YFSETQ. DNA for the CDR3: TGCGCCAGCAGCTTGGGCGCAGGGGGCAGGGAAAAACTGTTTTTT. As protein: CASSLGAGGREKLFF.

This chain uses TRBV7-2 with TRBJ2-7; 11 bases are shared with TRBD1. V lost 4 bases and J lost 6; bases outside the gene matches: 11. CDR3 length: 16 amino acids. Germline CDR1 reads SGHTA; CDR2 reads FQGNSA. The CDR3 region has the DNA TGTGCCAGCAGCTCGAGGTGGACAGGGGGCTCGGGCGAGCAGTACTTC. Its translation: CASSSRWTGGSGEQYF. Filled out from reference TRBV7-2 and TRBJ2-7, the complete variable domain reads GAGVSQSPSNKVTEKGKDVELRCDPISGHTALYWYRQSLGQGLEFLIYFQGNSAPDKSGLPSDRFSAERTGGSVSTLTIQRTQQEDSAVYLCASSSRWTGGSGEQYFGPGTRLTVT.

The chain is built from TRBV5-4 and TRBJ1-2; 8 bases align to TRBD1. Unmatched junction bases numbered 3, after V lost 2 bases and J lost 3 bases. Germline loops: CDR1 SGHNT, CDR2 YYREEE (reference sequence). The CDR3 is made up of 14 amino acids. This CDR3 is CASSLGQGYYGYTF. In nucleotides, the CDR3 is TGTGCCAGCAGCTTAGGACAGGGATACTATGGCTACACCTTC.

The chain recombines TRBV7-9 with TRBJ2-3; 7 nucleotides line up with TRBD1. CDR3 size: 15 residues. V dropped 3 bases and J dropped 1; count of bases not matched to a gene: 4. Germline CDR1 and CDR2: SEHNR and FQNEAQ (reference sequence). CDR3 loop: CASSFSTGGTDTQYF. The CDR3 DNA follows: TGTGCCAGCAGCTTTAGTACAGGGGGCACAGATACGCAGTATTTT.

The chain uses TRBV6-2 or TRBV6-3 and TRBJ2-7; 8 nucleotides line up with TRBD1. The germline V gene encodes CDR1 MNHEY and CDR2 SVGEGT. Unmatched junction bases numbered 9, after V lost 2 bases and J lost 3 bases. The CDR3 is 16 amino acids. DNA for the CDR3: TGTGCCAGCAGTTACGACGGACAGGGAAAAGTCTACGAGCAGTACTTC. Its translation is CASSYDGQGKVYEQYF.

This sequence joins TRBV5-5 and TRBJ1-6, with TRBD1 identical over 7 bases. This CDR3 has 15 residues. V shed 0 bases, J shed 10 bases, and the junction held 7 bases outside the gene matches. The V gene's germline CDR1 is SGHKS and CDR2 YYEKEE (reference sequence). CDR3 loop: CASSLEKYRGSPLHF. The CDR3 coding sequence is TGTGCCAGCAGCTTGGAAAAGTACAGGGGATCACCCCTCCACTTT.

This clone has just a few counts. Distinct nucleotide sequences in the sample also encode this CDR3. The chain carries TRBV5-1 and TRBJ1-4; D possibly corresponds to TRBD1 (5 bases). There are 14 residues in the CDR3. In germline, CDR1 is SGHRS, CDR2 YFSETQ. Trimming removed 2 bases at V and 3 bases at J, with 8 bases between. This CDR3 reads CASSFGGSNEKLFF. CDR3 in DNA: TGCGCCAGCAGCTTCGGGGGGTCTAATGAAAAACTGTTTTTT.

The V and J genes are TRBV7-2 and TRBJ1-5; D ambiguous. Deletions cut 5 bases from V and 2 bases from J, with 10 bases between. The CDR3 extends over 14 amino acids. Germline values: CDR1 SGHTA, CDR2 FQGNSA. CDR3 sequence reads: CASSRLGGNQPQHF. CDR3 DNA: TGTGCCAGCAGCCGCCTCGGGGGCAATCAGCCCCAGCATTTT.

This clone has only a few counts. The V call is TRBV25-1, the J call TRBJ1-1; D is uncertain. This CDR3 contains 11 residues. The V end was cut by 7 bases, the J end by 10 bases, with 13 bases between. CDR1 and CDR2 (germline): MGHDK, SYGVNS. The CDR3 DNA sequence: TGTGCCAGCATAGACCCCAGAGGAGCTTTCTTT. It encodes CASIDPRGAFF.

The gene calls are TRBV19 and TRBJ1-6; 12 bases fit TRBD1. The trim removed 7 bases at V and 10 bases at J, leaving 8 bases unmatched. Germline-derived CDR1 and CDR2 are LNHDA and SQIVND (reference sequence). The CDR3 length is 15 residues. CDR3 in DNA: TGTGCCAGTACCGGGACAGGGGGCGGTTCGTCACCCCTCCACTTT. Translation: CASTGTGGGSSPLHF.